The table lists the clone carrying this TCR beta chain with many counts. Its matching antigen is unknown. The entry originates in a study of T cells after yellow fever vaccination. Points from the study as a whole: Just a small share of clonotypes turned up in the CD4 compartment as well as the CD8 compartment.

Trimming left V 6 bases short and J 4 bases short, with 9 bases between. The CDR3 has 11 amino acids. From germline, CDR1 is SQVTM and CDR2 ANQGSEA. MiXCR, applied by TCRdb to the 5' RACE reads, yields one record per CDR3 protein. Of 200,000 to 300,000 distinct CDR3 sequences in the sample, approximately 3.8% are singletons; the top ten hold around a fifth. The starting material was PBMCs, obtained 15 days after the yellow fever booster vaccination. The sequence derives from a man aged 18 to 30 who received the YFV17D yellow fever vaccine. The V and J genes are TRBV29-1 and TRBJ2-5; TRBD1 is a possible D gene (5 bases). DNA of the CDR3: TGCAGCGTGACAGATCGAGAGACCCAGTACTTC. It is translated as CSVTDRETQYF. Full variable domain (rest looked up from reference TRBV29-1 and TRBJ2-5): SAVISQKPSRDICQRGTSLTIQCQVDSQVTMMFWYRQQPGQSLTLIATANQGSEATYESGFVIDKFPISRPNLTFSTLTVSNMSPEDSSIYLCSVTDRETQYFGPGTRLLVL.